The next 13 T cell receptor beta chains were all read from a single sample in a study of blood T cell repertoires in COVID-19. Assay used: immunoSEQ multiplex PCR; TCRdb lists only in-frame clones, some missing. This table holds some 90,000 clones, around 89% found once. The sample was peripheral blood. Source of these receptors: a man aged 50-60 years with COVID-19, enrolled during active disease.

This clone showed up just a few times. This chain links TRBV4-2 with TRBJ2-7; 11 bases align to TRBD2. In germline, CDR1 is LGHNA, CDR2 YNFKEQ. The trim removed 1 base at V and 4 bases at J, leaving 12 bases unmatched. The CDR3 is made up of 18 amino acids. The CDR3 nucleotides are TGTGCCAGCAGCCAAGTATCTAGCGGGGGGAGGTCCGGGTACGAGCAGTACTTC. This sequence encodes CASSQVSSGGRSGYEQYF.

The CDR3 coding sequence is TGTGCCTGGAGTGACCAGGGATCCTATGGCTACACCTTC. Protein sequence: CAWSDQGSYGYTF. V gene TRBV30 combines with J gene TRBJ1-2, with a weak D call TRBD1 (5 bases). In germline, CDR1 is GTSNPN, CDR2 SVGIG (reference sequence). The V end was cut by 1 base, the J end by 4 bases, with 10 bases between. CDR3 size: 13 residues.

This clone came up a few times. CDR3 region: CSASSESSYNSPLHF. CDR3 nucleotides: TGCAGTGCTAGTTCGGAGAGCTCCTATAATTCACCCCTCCACTTT. The chain combines TRBV20-1 with TRBJ1-6; D is uncertain. This CDR3 spans 15 amino acids. Trimming left V 3 bases short and J 0 bases short, with 9 bases between. Germline V gene data show CDR1 as DFQATT and CDR2 as SNEGSKA (reference sequence).

The CDR3 reads CASTREAGSNYGYTF. The CDR3 DNA is TGTGCCAGCACGCGAGAGGCGGGATCTAACTATGGCTACACCTTC. This chain connects TRBV2 to TRBJ1-2; no firm D call. V lost 7 bases to trimming and J lost 0 bases, with 15 bases between them. The germline gives CDR1 SNHLY, CDR2 FYNNEI. There are 15 residues in the CDR3.

The chain links TRBV10-3 to TRBJ1-4; 8 nucleotides line up with TRBD1. The CDR3 length is 13 residues. J was trimmed by 5 bases and V by 8 bases; bases with no gene match: 4. Germline CDR1 is ENHRY and CDR2 is SYGVKD. CDR3: CAIGTGYNEKLFF. The DNA for the CDR3 is TGTGCCATCGGGACAGGATACAATGAAAAACTGTTTTTT.

The chain joins TRBV2 to TRBJ1-5, with 7 bases identical to TRBD1. The CDR3 consists of 18 residues. The junction had 17 bases not matched to a gene; V was cut back by 6 bases and J by 3 bases. Germline V gene sequence: CDR1 SNHLY, CDR2 FYNNEI. CDR3 nucleotide sequence: TGTGCCAGCAGGCCCCGGGACAGCATTAATTGGGACAATCAGCCCCAGCATTTT. Its protein is CASRPRDSINWDNQPQHF.

V usage is TRBV7-9 and J usage is TRBJ2-7, with TRBD1 identical over 11 bases. The CDR3 spans 13 residues. The V and J ends lost 4 bases and 4 bases, in that order; junction bases with no gene match: 0. Germline assignment: CDR1 SEHNR and CDR2 FQNEAQ (reference sequence). The CDR3 here is CASSWDRGYEQYF. As DNA, the CDR3 is TGTGCCAGCAGCTGGGACAGGGGGTACGAGCAGTACTTC.

The CDR3 DNA follows: TGTGCCAGCAGCCAAGTCGGGAAGAGCTCTGGAAACACCATATATTTT. Translated, it gives CASSQVGKSSGNTIYF. The V call is TRBV4-2, the J call TRBJ1-3; D call uncertain. Germline values: CDR1 LGHNA, CDR2 YNFKEQ. This CDR3 region has 16 residues. Trimming removed 1 base at V and 0 bases at J, with 10 bases between.

V usage is TRBV10-3 and J usage is TRBJ1-6, with D maybe TRBD1 (5 bases). Germline V gene data show CDR1 as ENHRY and CDR2 as SYGVKD. The CDR3 consists of 13 residues. V was clipped by 10 bases and J by 8 bases, with 15 bases between them. The CDR3 bases are TGTGCCAACCGTAGGGGTGGGGATTCACCCCTCCACTTT. It is translated as CANRRGGDSPLHF.

The chain carries TRBV5-5 and TRBJ1-2; D not certain. This CDR3 has 16 residues. V lost 2 bases and J 2 bases, leaving 16 bases between the germline ends. Germline CDR1 SGHKS, CDR2 YYEKEE (reference sequence). The CDR3 protein is CASSFQAGERNYGYTF. In DNA, the CDR3 is TGTGCCAGCAGCTTTCAAGCGGGAGAACGGAACTATGGCTACACCTTC.

The chain joins TRBV7-6 to TRBJ2-2; 12 bases agree with TRBD1. The germline V gene has CDR1 SGHVS and CDR2 FNYEAQ. V shed 5 bases and J 6 bases; nucleotides not matched to a gene: 4. This CDR3 spans 15 amino acids. The CDR3: CASSLGQGAAGELFF. The CDR3 region has the DNA TGTGCCAGCAGCCTGGGACAGGGGGCAGCCGGGGAGCTGTTTTTT.

CDR3 residues: CASSRGAGGPVDTQYF. CDR3 nucleotide sequence: TGCGCCAGCAGCCGCGGTGCGGGGGGGCCCGTAGATACGCAGTATTTT. The chain couples TRBV4-3 to TRBJ2-3, with 9 bases identical to TRBD2. V trimming: 4 bases; J trimming: 5 bases; junction bases outside the gene matches: 10. The CDR3 consists of 16 residues. Germline V CDR1 and CDR2: LGHNA, YSLEER.

The J gene is TRBJ1-1, the V gene TRBV28; possible D gene TRBD1, 5 bases. The CDR3 extends over 15 amino acids. Germline V CDR1 and CDR2: MDHEN, SYDVKM. Trimming removed 7 bases from V and 4 bases from J, with 19 bases in between. CDR3 protein: CASNPPAGVSTEAFF. CDR3 DNA sequence: TGTGCCAGCAACCCCCCGGCGGGGGTAAGCACTGAAGCTTTCTTT.